This T cell receptor beta chain was identified in a study of cytomegalovirus exposure and HLA in healthy donors. Study results and limitations: Later analysis identified around 15,000 TCR beta sequences associated with HLA alleles, using a false discovery rate threshold of 0.05. Earlier analysis looked at TCR beta V segments, and most were productive about 87% or about 30% of the time. According to reports, the classifier identified cytomegalovirus status with high specificity and sensitivity.

Germline assignment: CDR1 MNHEY and CDR2 SMNVEV (reference sequence). The V end lost 2 bases, the J end lost 0 bases, and 7 bases lay between the germline ends. This CDR3 is built from 14 residues. This clone came up a few times. The antigen is not known. Each donor's status was that of a healthy bone marrow donor. 13 Jbeta primers and 60 Vbeta primers were used for the PCR. Here immunoSEQ multiplex PCR was the method, and the copy in TCRdb shows in-frame clones only, minus some. The top ten hold approximately 0.3% of the sample, which has approximately 290,000 clones, roughly 80% seen once. The receptor's source is a girl aged 2 to 10 in good health and CMV-seronegative. The sequencing input was PBMCs. The chain employs TRBV27 and TRBJ1-1; D ambiguous. CDR3 sequence: CASSLQRVNTEAFF. The CDR3 DNA follows: TGTGCCAGCAGTTTACAGAGGGTGAACACTGAAGCTTTCTTT.